This T cell receptor (beta chain) was recovered during a study of blood T cell repertoires in COVID-19. For the study at large: The study drew acute and convalescent COVID-19 samples from the United States, Italy and Spain. Sources were T cells, B-cell-depleted T cells, or PBMCs; the material itself was cDNA or gDNA.

V was clipped by 4 bases and J by 1 base; unmatched bases: 12. Germline V gives CDR1 KGHSH, CDR2 LQKENI. CDR3 length: 17 residues. Per the original data handling: Amplified reference gene primers provided the basis for estimating nucleated cell counts. Repertoires were generated with immunoSEQ multiplex PCR, while TCRdb's copy carries only in-frame clones and drops some. V and J calls and clone size are those listed in that table; D and trimming were worked out from the DNA. Of 100,000 to 150,000 clones detected, less than 85% appear once; the ten largest clones hold about 18%. This sequence joins TRBV18 and TRBJ1-1, with TRBD1 matching 7 bases. This receptor was obtained from an elderly woman with acute or convalescent COVID-19. Sequencing input: peripheral blood. The CDR3 nucleotides read TGTGCCAGCTCACGCGCCCTGGGGACAGACAAGAACACTGAAGCTTTCTTT. This encodes CASSRALGTDKNTEAFF.